A single sample is the source of the 9 T cell receptor beta chains below, sequenced in a study of T cell changes during pregnancy in multiple sclerosis. Some clones are missing from TCRdb's copy, which holds only in-frame ones; the method was immunoSEQ multiplex PCR. The sample lists approximately 48,000 clones; roughly 90% were seen once. Sequencing was performed on CD8+ T cells from peripheral blood mononuclear cells, taken before pregnancy. Receptors were obtained from a female donor with multiple sclerosis, enrolled in a pregnancy study.

This sequence joins TRBV9 and TRBJ1-1; possibly TRBD1 for D (5 bases). The CDR3 is made up of 16 amino acids. Germline V lookup: CDR1 SGDLS, CDR2 YYNGEE. V lost 3 bases, J lost 1 base, and 16 bases lay in between. The CDR3 loop is CASSDLYGHPNTEAFF. As DNA, the CDR3 is TGTGCCAGCAGCGACCTATATGGACACCCGAACACTGAAGCTTTCTTT.

This chain uses TRBV29-1 with TRBJ2-7; D unresolved. The CDR3 consists of 14 residues. Trimming pared 5 bases from V and 4 bases from J, leaving 18 bases between. Germline values: CDR1 SQVTM, CDR2 ANQGSEA. The CDR3 DNA sequence: TGCAGCGTTTTGCACCAAAAGCCTCCATACGAGCAGTACTTC. Encoded protein: CSVLHQKPPYEQYF.

V is TRBV6-5 and J is TRBJ2-7, with a tentative D call TRBD2 (6 bases). Per germline, CDR1 MNHEY and CDR2 SVGAGI. The CDR3 has 13 amino acids. Trimming shortened V by 2 bases and J by 6 bases, and 11 bases separated the two germline ends. The CDR3 loop reads CASSYGGVSEQYF. In nucleotides, the CDR3 is TGTGCCAGCAGTTACGGCGGGGTCAGCGAGCAGTACTTC.

The gene calls are TRBV21-1 and TRBJ1-5; the table's D call TRBD1 went unverified against the DNA. TRBV21-1 is a recognized pseudogene. The CDR3 length is 15 residues. The CDR3 nucleotides are TGTGCCAGCAGCCCTGGGACAGGGTGTCATCAGCCCCAGCATTTT. Protein: CASSPGTGCHQPQHF.

The rearrangement joins TRBV5-5 to TRBJ1-2; D is ambiguous. The CDR3 length is 12 residues. V lost 1 base and J lost 6, with 7 bases in between. Per germline, CDR1 SGHKS and CDR2 YYEKEE (reference sequence). CDR3 amino acids: CASSLWAHGYTF. The CDR3 DNA reads as TGTGCCAGCAGCTTGTGGGCCCATGGCTACACCTTC.

The chain is built from TRBV19 and TRBJ2-7; 7 positions match TRBD1. The ends lost 5 bases at V and 6 bases at J; junction bases unmatched: 7. Germline V gives CDR1 LNHDA, CDR2 SQIVND (reference sequence). This CDR3 has 13 amino acids. The CDR3: CASSPGTASEQYF. CDR3 nucleotides: TGTGCCAGTAGTCCGGGGACAGCCTCCGAGCAGTACTTC.

The chain is built from TRBV10-1 and TRBJ2-1; possibly TRBD2 for D (6 bases). CDR1 and CDR2 from the germline V gene are WNHNN and SYGVQD (reference sequence). The V and J ends lost 6 bases and 2 bases respectively, with 26 bases between them. The CDR3 contains 19 residues. In DNA form, the CDR3 reads TGCGCCAGCAGGAGTCCCGGTCGAGACCGGGGGAACCCCTACAATGAGCAGTTCTTC. Its protein product is CASRSPGRDRGNPYNEQFF.

V gene TRBV27 combines with J gene TRBJ1-2; perhaps TRBD1 as D (5 bases). Trimming pared 6 bases from V and 5 bases from J, leaving 10 bases between. The CDR3 spans 12 residues. The germline V gene has CDR1 MNHEY and CDR2 SMNVEV (reference sequence). CDR3 sequence reads: CASRAGPYGYTF. DNA for the CDR3: TGTGCCAGCAGAGCAGGGCCTTATGGCTACACCTTC.

V usage is TRBV7-6 and J usage is TRBJ2-7, with D possibly matching TRBD2 (5 bases). Looked up from germline, CDR1 is SGHVS and CDR2 is FNYEAQ. The CDR3 consists of 16 residues. The ends were cut back, 1 base at V and 3 bases at J, with 16 bases in the middle. CDR3 sequence reads: CASSLVSSEELYEQYF. The CDR3 region has the DNA TGTGCCAGCAGCTTAGTGTCATCGGAGGAACTCTACGAGCAGTACTTC.